The rows below give T cell receptor beta chains drawn from one sample of a study of persistence of HIV-infected CD4 T cells. Their antigens are not known. Produced via immunoSEQ multiplex PCR; TCRdb's table is partial and in-frame only. The sample has roughly 35,000 clones; around 80% are singletons. This specimen consisted of CD4+ T cells sorted from PBMCs after roughly 18-hour stimulation, obtained from a patient who received antiretroviral therapy. The receptors come from an adult man with HIV who was CMV-seropositive. The CDR3 runs from the conserved cysteine through the conserved F or W. D genes are given only for firm matches. A row's size may be missing; if present it is once, few, many or a size class.

TRBV18	-	15	-	TRBJ2-3	TGTGCCAGCTCACCGAGGACTACATACACAGATACGCAGTATTTT	CASSPRTTYTDTQYF
TRBV7-8	-	15	-	TRBJ2-4	TGTGCCAGCGCGGATCAGGCCCCAGGGGGGAACATTCAGTACTTC	CASADQAPGGNIQYF
TRBV5-1	few	14	-	TRBJ2-2	TGCGCCAGCAGCTTCACAGAGGACACCGGGGAGCTGTTTTTT	CASSFTEDTGELFF
TRBV28	-	15	-	TRBJ1-5	TGTGCCAGCAGTCGACTGACAGTTATCAATCAGCCCCAGCATTTT	CASSRLTVINQPQHF
TRBV29-1	-	14	TRBD1	TRBJ1-5	TGCAGCGCCTCAGGGGGACAGGGGACTCAGCCCCAGCATTTT	CSASGGQGTQPQHF
TRBV27	-	16	-	TRBJ2-7	TGTGCCAGCAGTTTATTACAAGGGTATAGTCCCTACGAGCAGTACTTC	CASSLLQGYSPYEQYF
TRBV9	-	12	-	TRBJ2-2	TGTGCCAGCAGCGTAGGGGGAGGGGAGCTGTTTTTT	CASSVGGGELFF
TRBV10-3	-	13	TRBD1	TRBJ1-2	TGTGCCATCAGCCGGGACAGCAACTATGGCTACACCTTC	CAISRDSNYGYTF
TRBV5-5	-	11	-	TRBJ1-4	TGTGCCAGCAGCTTAGAAGAAAAACTGTTTTTT	CASSLEEKLFF
TRBV7-9	-	15	-	TRBJ2-6	TGTGCCAGCAGCTTAATCAAGACTGGGGCCAACGTCCTGACTTTC	CASSLIKTGANVLTF
TRBV5-1	-	13	-	TRBJ1-2	TGCGCCAGCAGCTTGGGGGCCTTCTATGACTACACCTTC	CASSLGAFYDYTF